These 10 T cell receptor beta chains were all obtained from the same sample, sequenced in a study of spatial heterogeneity in lung cancer. In TCRdb, the 5' RACE reads were re-called with MiXCR into one record per CDR3 protein. The sample lists 35,000 to 55,000 distinct CDR3 sequences; 12% were seen once. As for time point: blood at routine non-recurrence follow-up after resection. The sequenced sample was PBMCs, obtained at follow-up. These receptors came from a male donor with early-stage non-small cell lung cancer.

In its sample, this clonotype was seen many times. V usage is TRBV6-2 or TRBV6-3 and J usage is TRBJ1-1, with D perhaps matching TRBD1 (5 bases). The length of the CDR3 is 15 residues. V was clipped by 6 bases and J by 1 base, with 15 bases between them. Germline V gene data show CDR1 as MNHEY and CDR2 as SVGEGT. CDR3: CASRHSGTANTEAFF. The DNA of the CDR3 is TGTGCCAGCAGGCACTCCGGGACGGCGAACACTGAAGCTTTCTTT.

This clonotype came up many times. The V call is TRBV7-2, the J call TRBJ2-3; 8 nucleotides agree with TRBD1. Per the germline V gene, CDR1 is SGHTA and CDR2 is FQGNSA. This CDR3 region has 14 residues. The ends lost 4 bases at V and 2 bases at J; junction bases unmatched: 2. CDR3 nucleotides: TGTGCCAGCAGCTCGGACAGGGCCACAGATACGCAGTATTTT. It translates to CASSSDRATDTQYF.

The sample holds many counts of this clonotype. The rearrangement uses TRBV5-4 and TRBJ2-7; D may be TRBD1 or TRBD2 (6 bases each). CDR3 length: 14 residues. Germline V gives CDR1 SGHNT, CDR2 YYREEE (reference sequence). V was pared by 4 bases and J by 6 bases, with 17 bases between. The DNA of the CDR3 is TGTGCCAGCAGCACCTCTCGGGGGCCCCTCGAGCAGTACTTC. It translates to CASSTSRGPLEQYF.

V gene TRBV7-6 combines with J gene TRBJ1-4; TRBD1 agrees at 7 bases. The junction had 11 bases not matched to a gene; V was cut back by 2 bases and J by 8 bases. The length of the CDR3 is 16 residues. Per germline, CDR1 SGHVS and CDR2 FNYEAQ. CDR3 amino acids: CASSLNPTGTREKLFF. CDR3 DNA: TGTGCCAGCAGCTTAAATCCGACAGGGACGAGGGAAAAACTGTTTTTT.

The chain couples TRBV20-1 to TRBJ1-1; a possible D gene is TRBD1 (5 bases). This CDR3 has 16 residues. Trimming cost V 1 base and J 4 bases, with 19 bases left between them. In germline, CDR1 is DFQATT, CDR2 SNEGSKA (reference sequence). This CDR3 is CSARVSGAGWTTEAFF. The CDR3 DNA sequence: TGCAGTGCTAGAGTCTCTGGGGCAGGGTGGACCACTGAAGCTTTCTTT.

This clonotype was found many times. Written as DNA, the CDR3 is TGCAGCGTTGGGAACCCTCCCCCTGGCTACACCTTC. Residues: CSVGNPPPGYTF. This rearrangement joins TRBV29-1 to TRBJ1-2; D is unclear. The CDR3 is 12 amino acids. Trimming cost V 4 bases and J 7 bases, with 13 bases left between them. Germline loops: CDR1 SQVTM, CDR2 ANQGSEA. The full variable domain, rest sourced from reference TRBV29-1 and TRBJ1-2, is SAVISQKPSRDICQRGTSLTIQCQVDSQVTMMFWYRQQPGQSLTLIATANQGSEATYESGFVIDKFPISRPNLTFSTLTVSNMSPEDSSIYLCSVGNPPPGYTFGSGTRLTVV.

This chain joins TRBV14 and TRBJ2-7; TRBD1 is a possible D gene (6 bases). V lost 0 bases to trimming and J lost 6 bases, with 12 bases between them. CDR3 length: 14 residues. The germline gives CDR1 SGHDN, CDR2 FVKESK. In DNA form, the CDR3 reads TGTGCCAGCAGCCAAGATCAGGGGCTGATCGAGCAGTACTTC. Translating gives CASSQDQGLIEQYF.

This clonotype was counted at least ten times. The genes are TRBV3-1 and TRBJ2-7; TRBD1 matches at 7 bases. V dropped 4 bases and J dropped 4; count of bases not matched to a gene: 7. Germline loops: CDR1 LGHDT, CDR2 YNNKEL (reference sequence). There are 14 residues in the CDR3. The CDR3 reads CASSLGQFLYEQYF. CDR3 nucleotides: TGTGCCAGCAGCCTGGGACAGTTTTTATACGAGCAGTACTTC.

This clonotype has a count of ten or more. This rearrangement joins TRBV12-3 or TRBV12-4 to TRBJ2-3; D not certain. The V end was cut by 4 bases, the J end by 4 bases, with 12 bases between. The CDR3 spans 14 residues. The CDR3 region is CASSSEGPSDTQYF. The CDR3 nucleotides are TGTGCCAGCAGTTCGGAAGGGCCCTCAGATACGCAGTATTTT.

This clonotype was counted at least ten times. This sequence joins TRBV7-2 and TRBJ1-3, with a tentative D call TRBD1 (5 bases). There are 16 residues in the CDR3. With 1 base removed from V and 2 bases from J, the gap between germline ends came to 12 bases. Germline CDR1 reads SGHTA; CDR2 reads FQGNSA. CDR3 region: CASSLVQGSPGNTIYF. DNA for the CDR3: TGTGCCAGCAGCTTAGTCCAGGGATCCCCTGGAAACACCATATATTTT.